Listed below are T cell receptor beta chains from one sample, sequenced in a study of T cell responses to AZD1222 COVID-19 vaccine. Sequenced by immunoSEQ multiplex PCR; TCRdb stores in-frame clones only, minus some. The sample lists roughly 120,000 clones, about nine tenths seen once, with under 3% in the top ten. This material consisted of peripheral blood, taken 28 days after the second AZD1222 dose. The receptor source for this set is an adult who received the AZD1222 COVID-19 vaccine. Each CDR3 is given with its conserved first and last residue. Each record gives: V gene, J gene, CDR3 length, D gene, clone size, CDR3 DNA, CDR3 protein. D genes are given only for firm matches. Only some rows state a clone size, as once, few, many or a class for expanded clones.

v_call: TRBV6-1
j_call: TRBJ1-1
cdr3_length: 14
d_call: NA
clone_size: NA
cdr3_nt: TGTGCCAGCAGTGAAATGCAGGGCGGGACTGAAGCTTTCTTT
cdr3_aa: CASSEMQGGTEAFF

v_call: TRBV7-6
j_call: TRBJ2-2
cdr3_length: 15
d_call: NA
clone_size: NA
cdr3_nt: TGTGCCAGCAGCTTAGCCCAGGGGAACACCGGGGAGCTGTTTTTT
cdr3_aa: CASSLAQGNTGELFF

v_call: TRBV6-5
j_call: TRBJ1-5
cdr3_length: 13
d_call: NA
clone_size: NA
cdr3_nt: TGTGCCAGCAGTAGCAACCGGGATCAGCCCCAGCATTTT
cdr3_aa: CASSSNRDQPQHF

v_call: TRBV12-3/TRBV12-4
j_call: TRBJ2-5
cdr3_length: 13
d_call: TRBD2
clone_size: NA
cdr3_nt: TGTGCCAGCAGCGGACTAGTCCAAGAGACCCAGTACTTC
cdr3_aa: CASSGLVQETQYF

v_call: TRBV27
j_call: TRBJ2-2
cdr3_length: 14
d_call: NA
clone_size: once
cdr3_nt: TGTGCCAGCAGTAAGCAGATGAACACCGGGGAGCTGTTTTTT
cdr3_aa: CASSKQMNTGELFF

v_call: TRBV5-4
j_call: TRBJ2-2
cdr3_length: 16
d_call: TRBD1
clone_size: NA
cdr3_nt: TGTGCCAGCAGCTTGGGAGGGGGCCGCAACACCGGGGAGCTGTTTTTT
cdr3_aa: CASSLGGGRNTGELFF

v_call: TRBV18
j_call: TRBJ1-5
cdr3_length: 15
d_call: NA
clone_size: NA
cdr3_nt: TGTGCCAGCTCAACCTCTCGGGGACCCAATCAGCCCCAGCATTTT
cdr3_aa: CASSTSRGPNQPQHF

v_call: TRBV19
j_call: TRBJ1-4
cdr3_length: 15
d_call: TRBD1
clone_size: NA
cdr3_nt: TGTGCCAGCGGACAGGGGGCGTTTGGTAATGAAAAACTGTTTTTT
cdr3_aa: CASGQGAFGNEKLFF

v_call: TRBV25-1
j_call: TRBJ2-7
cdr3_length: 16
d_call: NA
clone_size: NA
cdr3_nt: TGTGCCAGCAGCCCACCCCGAGCGTCGGTGTCCTACGAGCAGTACTTC
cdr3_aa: CASSPPRASVSYEQYF

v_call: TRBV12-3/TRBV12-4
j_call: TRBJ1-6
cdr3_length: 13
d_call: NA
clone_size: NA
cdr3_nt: TGTGCCAGCAGTTTAAAGGGGCATTCACCCCTCCACTTT
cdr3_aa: CASSLKGHSPLHF

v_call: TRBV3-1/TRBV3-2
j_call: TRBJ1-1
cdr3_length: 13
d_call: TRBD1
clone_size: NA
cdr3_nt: TGTGCCAGCAGCTTGGCAGGGGGAACTGAAGCTTTCTTT
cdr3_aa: CASSLAGGTEAFF

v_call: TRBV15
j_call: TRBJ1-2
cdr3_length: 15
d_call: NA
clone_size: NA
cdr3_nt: TGTGCCACCAGCAGAGATCCAGCCAGGCGGGGTGGCTACACCTTC
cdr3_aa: CATSRDPARRGGYTF

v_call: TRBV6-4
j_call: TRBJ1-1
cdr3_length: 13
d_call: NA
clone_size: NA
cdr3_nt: TGTGCCAGCAGTGTTGGGATGGGGACTGAAGCTTTCTTT
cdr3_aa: CASSVGMGTEAFF

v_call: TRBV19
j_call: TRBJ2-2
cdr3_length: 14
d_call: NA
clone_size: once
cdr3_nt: TGTGCCAGTACCCCGCAGGGCCTCACCGGGGAGCTGTTTTTT
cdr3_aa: CASTPQGLTGELFF

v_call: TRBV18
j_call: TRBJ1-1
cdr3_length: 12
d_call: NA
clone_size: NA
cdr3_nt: TGTGCCAGCTCTCCTGCCGGGGGTGAAGCTTTCTTT
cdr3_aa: CASSPAGGEAFF

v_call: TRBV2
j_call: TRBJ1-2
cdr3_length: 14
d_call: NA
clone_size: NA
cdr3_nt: TGTGCCAGCAGTGGTGATTCCATTTATAATGGCTACACCTTC
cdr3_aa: CASSGDSIYNGYTF

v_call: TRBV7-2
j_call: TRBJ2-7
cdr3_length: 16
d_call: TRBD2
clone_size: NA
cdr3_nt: TGTGCCAGCAGGCGAGGCGGGAGCCCGCGGGACTACGAGCAGTACTTC
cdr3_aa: CASRRGGSPRDYEQYF

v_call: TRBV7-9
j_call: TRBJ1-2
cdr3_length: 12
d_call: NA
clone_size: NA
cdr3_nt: TGTGCCAGCAGCCCAGAGGTGGGTGGCTACACCTTC
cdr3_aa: CASSPEVGGYTF

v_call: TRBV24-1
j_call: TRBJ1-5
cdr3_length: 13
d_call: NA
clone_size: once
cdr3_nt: TGTGCCACCCGGCAGGATGGCAATCAGCCCCAGCATTTT
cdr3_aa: CATRQDGNQPQHF

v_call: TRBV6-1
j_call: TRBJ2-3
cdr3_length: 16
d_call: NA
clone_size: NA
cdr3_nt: TGTGCCAGCAGTGAAGCCGTGAACTGGGGCACAGATACGCAGTATTTT
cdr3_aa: CASSEAVNWGTDTQYF

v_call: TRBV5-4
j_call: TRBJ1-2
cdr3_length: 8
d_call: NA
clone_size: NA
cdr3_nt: TGTGCCTACGGTGGCTACACCTTC
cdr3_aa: CAYGGYTF

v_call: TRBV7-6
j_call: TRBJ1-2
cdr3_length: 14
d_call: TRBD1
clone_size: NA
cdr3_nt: TGTGCCAGCAGCCAAGGACAGGGGATGGGTGGCTACACCTTC
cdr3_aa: CASSQGQGMGGYTF

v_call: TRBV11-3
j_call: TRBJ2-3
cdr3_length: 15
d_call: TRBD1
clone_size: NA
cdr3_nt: TGTGCCAGCAGCTTAAGGGGGCTGGGTGGAGATACGCAGTATTTT
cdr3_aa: CASSLRGLGGDTQYF

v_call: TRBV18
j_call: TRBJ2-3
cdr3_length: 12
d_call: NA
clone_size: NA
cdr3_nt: TGTGCCAGCTCGACCTCCACAGATACGCAGTATTTT
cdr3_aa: CASSTSTDTQYF

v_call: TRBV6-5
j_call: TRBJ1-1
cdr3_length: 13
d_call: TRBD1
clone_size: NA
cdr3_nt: TGTGCCAGCAGACAGGGGCCGCACACTGAAGCTTTCTTT
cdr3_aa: CASRQGPHTEAFF

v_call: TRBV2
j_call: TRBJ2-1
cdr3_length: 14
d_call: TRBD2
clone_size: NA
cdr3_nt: TGTGCCAGCCACGCGGGGGGGCCCTACAATGAGCAGTTCTTC
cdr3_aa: CASHAGGPYNEQFF

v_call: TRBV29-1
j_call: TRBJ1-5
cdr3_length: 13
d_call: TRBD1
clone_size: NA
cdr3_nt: TGCAGCGTTGGACAGGGTAGCAATCAGCCCCAGCATTTT
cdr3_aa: CSVGQGSNQPQHF

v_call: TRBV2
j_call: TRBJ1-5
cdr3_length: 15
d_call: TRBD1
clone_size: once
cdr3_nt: TGTGCCAGCAGGATGGGGACAGGGGGCGATCAGCCCCAGCATTTT
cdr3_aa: CASRMGTGGDQPQHF